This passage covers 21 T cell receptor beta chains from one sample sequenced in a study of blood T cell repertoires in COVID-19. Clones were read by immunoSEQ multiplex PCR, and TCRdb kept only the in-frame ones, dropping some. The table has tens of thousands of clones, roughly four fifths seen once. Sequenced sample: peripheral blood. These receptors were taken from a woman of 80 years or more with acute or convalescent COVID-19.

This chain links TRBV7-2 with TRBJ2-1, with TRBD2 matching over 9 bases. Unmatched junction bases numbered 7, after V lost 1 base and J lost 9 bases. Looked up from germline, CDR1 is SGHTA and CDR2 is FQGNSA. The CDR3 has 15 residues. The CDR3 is CASSLVGGRGVEQFF. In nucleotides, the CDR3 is TGTGCCAGCAGCTTAGTCGGCGGGAGGGGGGTTGAGCAGTTCTTC.

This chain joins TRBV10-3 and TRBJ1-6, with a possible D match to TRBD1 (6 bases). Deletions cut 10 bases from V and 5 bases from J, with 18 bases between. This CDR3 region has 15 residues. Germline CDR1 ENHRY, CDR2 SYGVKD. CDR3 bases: TGTGCCACCCAAGTAGCGGGGGCGGATAATTCACCCCTCCACTTT. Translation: CATQVAGADNSPLHF.

The CDR3 DNA follows: TGTGCCAGCAGCTTAGGGACATCAGCCTCCTACGAGCAGTACTTC. As protein: CASSLGTSASYEQYF. V usage is TRBV7-6 and J usage is TRBJ2-7, with D possibly matching TRBD1 (5 bases). This CDR3 has 15 residues. V was cut by 1 base and J by 0 bases, with 10 bases left in between. Germline values: CDR1 SGHVS, CDR2 FNYEAQ. The entire variable domain, with the rest obtained from reference TRBV7-6 and TRBJ2-7, is as follows: GAGVSQSPRYKVTKRGQDVALRCDPISGHVSLYWYRQALGQGPEFLTYFNYEAQQDKSGLPNDRFSAERPEGSISTLTIQRTEQRDSAMYRCASSLGTSASYEQYFGPGTRLTVT.

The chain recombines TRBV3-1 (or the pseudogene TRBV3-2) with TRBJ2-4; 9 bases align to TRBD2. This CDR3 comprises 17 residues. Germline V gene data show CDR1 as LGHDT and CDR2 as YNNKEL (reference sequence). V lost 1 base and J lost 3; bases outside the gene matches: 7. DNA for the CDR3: TGTGCCAGCAGCCAAGGAGCAGCGGGAGGCGTCAAAAACATTCAGTACTTC. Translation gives CASSQGAAGGVKNIQYF.

The CDR3 is CASEIGTSGNNEQFF. DNA of the CDR3: TGTGCCAGTGAGATTGGGACTAGCGGGAACAATGAGCAGTTCTTC. The chain uses TRBV6-5 and TRBJ2-1; 13 bases line up with TRBD2. From germline, CDR1 is MNHEY and CDR2 SVGAGI. Trimming cost V 9 bases and J 5 bases; bases outside gene matches: 7. The CDR3 loop spans 15 amino acids.

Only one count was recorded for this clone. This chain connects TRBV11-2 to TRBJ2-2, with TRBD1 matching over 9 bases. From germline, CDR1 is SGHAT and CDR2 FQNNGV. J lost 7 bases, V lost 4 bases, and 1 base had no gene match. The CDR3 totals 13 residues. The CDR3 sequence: CASSWTGDGELFF. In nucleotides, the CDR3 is TGTGCCAGCAGCTGGACAGGGGACGGGGAGCTGTTTTTT.

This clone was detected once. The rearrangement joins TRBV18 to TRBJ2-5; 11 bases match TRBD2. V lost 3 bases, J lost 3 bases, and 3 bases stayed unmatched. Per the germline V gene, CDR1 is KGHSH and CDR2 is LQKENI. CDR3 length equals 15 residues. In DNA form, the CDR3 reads TGTGCCAGCTCACCCAATAGCGGGAGGGAAGAGACCCAGTACTTC. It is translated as CASSPNSGREETQYF.

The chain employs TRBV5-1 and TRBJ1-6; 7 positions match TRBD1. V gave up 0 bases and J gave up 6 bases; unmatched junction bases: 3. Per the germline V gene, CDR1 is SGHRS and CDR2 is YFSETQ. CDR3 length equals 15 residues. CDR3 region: CASSLDRGVNSPLHF. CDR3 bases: TGCGCCAGCAGCTTGGACAGGGGAGTTAATTCACCCCTCCACTTT. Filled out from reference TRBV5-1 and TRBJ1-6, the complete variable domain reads KAGVTQTPRYLIKTRGQQVTLSCSPISGHRSVSWYQQTPGQGLQFLFEYFSETQRNKGNFPGRFSGRQFSNSRSEMNVSTLELGDSALYLCASSLDRGVNSPLHFGNGTRLTVT.

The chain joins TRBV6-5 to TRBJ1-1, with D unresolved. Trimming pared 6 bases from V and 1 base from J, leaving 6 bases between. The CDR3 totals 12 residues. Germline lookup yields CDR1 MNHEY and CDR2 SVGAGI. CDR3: CASRAANTEAFF. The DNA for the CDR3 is TGTGCCAGCAGGGCGGCGAACACTGAAGCTTTCTTT.

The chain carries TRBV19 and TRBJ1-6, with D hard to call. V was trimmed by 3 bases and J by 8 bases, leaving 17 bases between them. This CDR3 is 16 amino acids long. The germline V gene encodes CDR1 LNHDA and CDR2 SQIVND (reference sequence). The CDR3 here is CASSMVGMGRDSPLHF. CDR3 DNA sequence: TGTGCCAGTAGTATGGTAGGAATGGGGAGGGATTCACCCCTCCACTTT.

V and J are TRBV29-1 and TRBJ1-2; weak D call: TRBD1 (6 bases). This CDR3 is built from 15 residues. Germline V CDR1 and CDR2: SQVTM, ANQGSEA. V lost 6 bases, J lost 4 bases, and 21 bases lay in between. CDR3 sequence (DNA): TGCAGCGTATACTCCTTCCTGACAGGCTTCTATGGCTACACCTTC. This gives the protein CSVYSFLTGFYGYTF.

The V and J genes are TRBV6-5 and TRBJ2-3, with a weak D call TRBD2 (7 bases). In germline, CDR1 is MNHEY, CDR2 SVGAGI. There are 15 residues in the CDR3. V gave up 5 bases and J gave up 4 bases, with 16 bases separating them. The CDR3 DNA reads TGTGCCAGCAGTCGCTCTGGGGGGGGCGCAGATACGCAGTATTTT. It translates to CASSRSGGGADTQYF.

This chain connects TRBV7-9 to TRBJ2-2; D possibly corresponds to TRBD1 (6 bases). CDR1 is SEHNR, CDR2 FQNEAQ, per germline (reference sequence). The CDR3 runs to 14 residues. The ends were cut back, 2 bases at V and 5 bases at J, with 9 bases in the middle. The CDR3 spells CASSLNQGTGELFF. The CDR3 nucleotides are TGTGCCAGCAGCTTAAATCAGGGGACCGGGGAGCTGTTTTTT.

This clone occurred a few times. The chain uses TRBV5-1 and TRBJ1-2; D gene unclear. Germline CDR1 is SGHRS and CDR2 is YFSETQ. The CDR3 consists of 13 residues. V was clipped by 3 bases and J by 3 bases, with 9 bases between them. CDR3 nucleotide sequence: TGCGCCAGCAGCTCGGAGGGCTACTATGGCTACACCTTC. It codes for CASSSEGYYGYTF. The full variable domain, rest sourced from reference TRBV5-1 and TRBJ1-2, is KAGVTQTPRYLIKTRGQQVTLSCSPISGHRSVSWYQQTPGQGLQFLFEYFSETQRNKGNFPGRFSGRQFSNSRSEMNVSTLELGDSALYLCASSSEGYYGYTFGSGTRLTVV.

The CDR3 region is CASRGSGRSYEQYF. CDR3 in DNA: TGTGCCAGCAGAGGTAGCGGGAGGTCCTACGAGCAGTACTTC. J is TRBJ2-7 and V is TRBV27, with 10 bases lining up with TRBD2. CDR1 MNHEY and CDR2 SMNVEV come from the germline V gene (reference sequence). This CDR3 region has 14 residues. Trimming removed 6 bases from V and 1 base from J; junction bases left unmatched: 3.

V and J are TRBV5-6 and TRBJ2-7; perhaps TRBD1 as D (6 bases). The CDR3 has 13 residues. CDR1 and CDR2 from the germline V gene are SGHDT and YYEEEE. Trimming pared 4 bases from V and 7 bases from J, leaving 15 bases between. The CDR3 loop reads CASSPTGSREQYF. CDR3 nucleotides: TGTGCCAGCAGCCCGACAGGTTCTAGGGAGCAGTACTTC.

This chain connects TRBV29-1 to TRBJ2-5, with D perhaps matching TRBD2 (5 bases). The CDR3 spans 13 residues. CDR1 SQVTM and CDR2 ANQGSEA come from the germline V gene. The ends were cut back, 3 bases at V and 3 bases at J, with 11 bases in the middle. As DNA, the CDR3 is TGCAGCGTTGATGGCGGAGGAGAAGAGACCCAGTACTTC. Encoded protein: CSVDGGGEETQYF.

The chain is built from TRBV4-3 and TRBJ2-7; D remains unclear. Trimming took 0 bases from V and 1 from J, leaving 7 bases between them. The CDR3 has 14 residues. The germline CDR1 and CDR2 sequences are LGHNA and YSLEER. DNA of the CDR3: TGCGCCAGCAGCCAAGATCCCCGTTCCTACGAGCAGTACTTC. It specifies CASSQDPRSYEQYF.

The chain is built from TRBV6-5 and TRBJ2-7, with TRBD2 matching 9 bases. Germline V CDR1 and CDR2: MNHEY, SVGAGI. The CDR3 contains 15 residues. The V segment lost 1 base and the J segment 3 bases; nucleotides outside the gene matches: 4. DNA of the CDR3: TGTGCCAGCAGTTACTTAGCGGGAGAACTCTACGAGCAGTACTTC. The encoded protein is CASSYLAGELYEQYF.

CDR3 amino acids: CASSPRTAELNEQFF. The CDR3 nucleotides are TGTGCCAGCTCACCGAGGACAGCGGAACTCAATGAGCAGTTCTTC. This chain connects TRBV18 to TRBJ2-1; possible D gene TRBD1, 6 bases. CDR3 length: 15 residues. Germline lookup yields CDR1 KGHSH and CDR2 LQKENI. V was clipped by 3 bases and J by 6 bases, with 15 bases between them. The whole variable domain, filled in from reference TRBV18 and TRBJ2-1, reads NAGVMQNPRHLVRRRGQEARLRCSPMKGHSHVYWYRQLPEEGLKFMVYLQKENIIDESGMPKERFSAEFPKEGPSILRIQQVVRGDSAAYFCASSPRTAELNEQFFGPGTRLTVL.

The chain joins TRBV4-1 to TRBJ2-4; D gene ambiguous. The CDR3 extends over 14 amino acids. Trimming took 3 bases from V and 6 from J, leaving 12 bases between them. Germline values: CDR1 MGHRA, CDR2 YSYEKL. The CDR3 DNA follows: TGCGCCAGCAGCCAGTCGTCCCCGGGAAACATTCAGTACTTC. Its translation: CASSQSSPGNIQYF.